This T cell receptor beta chain was sequenced for a study of radiation and T cells in renal cell carcinoma. Assay: immunoSEQ multiplex PCR; the TCRdb copy retains only in-frame clones and omits some. The data show 150,000 or so clones, 88% seen once. This clone occurred a few times. The junction had 6 bases not matched to a gene; V was cut back by 2 bases and J by 9 bases. In germline, CDR1 is SGDLS, CDR2 YYNGEE. The CDR3 has 15 residues. As for time point: baseline pretreatment blood. Documented treatment: 15 Gy SBRT to primary tumor, nephrectomy 4 weeks later. The J gene is TRBJ1-6, the V gene TRBV9, with TRBD1 matching over 9 bases. The specimen comprised blood, sampled from a patient whose treatment included radiotherapy and nephrectomy. This receptor was identified in a woman between 65 and 79 years old with renal cell carcinoma. The CDR3 is CASSVEQGAISPLHF. In DNA form, the CDR3 reads TGTGCCAGCAGCGTTGAACAGGGGGCGATTTCACCCCTCCACTTT.